These 9 T cell receptor beta chains were all obtained from the same sample, sequenced in a study of early stage breast cancer tumors. The assay was immunoSEQ multiplex PCR, and TCRdb's table has in-frame clones only and misses some. The sample yields about 2,600 clones, less than 75% seen once. Sequencing was done on a sample of normal breast tissue next to the tumor. The receptors were gathered from a person aged 50 to 59 with breast cancer.

A single count supports this clone. The chain combines TRBV5-1 with TRBJ2-5; 8 bases align to TRBD2. Germline-derived CDR1 and CDR2 are SGHRS and YFSETQ. V shed 2 bases, J shed 2 bases, and the junction held 5 bases outside the gene matches. This CDR3 spans 15 amino acids. The DNA of the CDR3 is TGCGCCAGCAGCTTCCAGCGGGGGACTCAAGAGACCCAGTACTTC. This translates into CASSFQRGTQETQYF.

This chain connects TRBV11-2 to TRBJ2-7; TRBD2 agrees at 7 bases. CDR1 and CDR2 (germline): SGHAT, FQNNGV. The trim removed 5 bases at V and 9 bases at J, leaving 13 bases unmatched. The CDR3 has 14 amino acids. The CDR3 here is CASSPYGGRQAQYF. DNA of the CDR3: TGTGCCAGCAGCCCCTACGGGGGGAGGCAGGCGCAGTACTTC.

V and J are TRBV2 and TRBJ2-1; D ambiguous. Germline V gene sequence: CDR1 SNHLY, CDR2 FYNNEI. There are 15 residues in the CDR3. The germline V and J ends were trimmed by 4 bases and 0 bases, with 10 bases remaining between them. CDR3 DNA sequence: TGTGCCAGCAGTGTACGGGCCAACTCCTACAATGAGCAGTTCTTC. Protein: CASSVRANSYNEQFF.

This clone was counted only a few times. This chain uses TRBV11-2 with TRBJ2-7; 9 bases are shared with TRBD1. V was clipped by 5 bases and J by 2 bases; unmatched bases: 7. Per germline, CDR1 SGHAT and CDR2 FQNNGV. CDR3 size: 15 residues. CDR3 DNA: TGTGCCAGCAGCACCGGGACAGGGAGGACCTACGAGCAGTACTTC. It yields the protein CASSTGTGRTYEQYF.

The J gene is TRBJ2-7, the V gene TRBV5-5; TRBD2 matches at 12 bases. The CDR3 covers 14 residues. The J segment lost 4 bases and the V segment lost 4 bases, leaving 3 bases of the junction unmatched. Germline V CDR1 and CDR2: SGHKS, YYEKEE (reference sequence). CDR3 residues: CASSPTSGGYEQYF. DNA for the CDR3: TGTGCCAGCAGCCCTACTAGCGGGGGGTACGAGCAGTACTTC.

The J gene is TRBJ2-4, the V gene TRBV13, with D perhaps matching TRBD2 (6 bases). V gave up 8 bases and J gave up 6 bases, with 17 bases separating them. Germline-derived CDR1 and CDR2 are PRHDT and FYEKMQ (reference sequence). CDR3 length equals 14 residues. This CDR3 is CASERREEGNIQYF. The CDR3 DNA reads as TGTGCCAGCGAAAGAAGGGAGGAGGGAAACATTCAGTACTTC.

The chain recombines TRBV7-9 with TRBJ2-2; D possibly matches TRBD1 or TRBD2 (6 bases each). The V end lost 6 bases, the J end lost 6 bases, and 17 bases lay between the germline ends. The germline gives CDR1 SEHNR, CDR2 FQNEAQ (reference sequence). The CDR3 extends over 15 amino acids. For the CDR3, the DNA is TGTGCCAGCAGTTCGGGGGCAGGGATGTCCGGGGAGCTGTTTTTT. It yields the protein CASSSGAGMSGELFF.

This chain joins TRBV11-2 and TRBJ1-1, with TRBD1 matching 7 bases. Germline V gives CDR1 SGHAT, CDR2 FQNNGV. The CDR3 has 15 amino acids. The ends lost 5 bases at V and 5 bases at J; junction bases unmatched: 11. The CDR3 DNA reads TGTGCCAGCAGCCATAGCGACAGGGCGGATACTGAAGCTTTCTTT. This sequence encodes CASSHSDRADTEAFF.

The rearrangement joins TRBV19 to TRBJ2-7; TRBD1 matches at 9 bases. Germline V CDR1 and CDR2: LNHDA, SQIVND (reference sequence). The J segment lost 4 bases and the V segment lost 2 bases, leaving 6 bases of the junction unmatched. This CDR3 region has 15 residues. The CDR3: CASSISGQGIYEQYF. DNA for the CDR3: TGTGCCAGTAGTATATCGGGACAGGGAATTTACGAGCAGTACTTC.